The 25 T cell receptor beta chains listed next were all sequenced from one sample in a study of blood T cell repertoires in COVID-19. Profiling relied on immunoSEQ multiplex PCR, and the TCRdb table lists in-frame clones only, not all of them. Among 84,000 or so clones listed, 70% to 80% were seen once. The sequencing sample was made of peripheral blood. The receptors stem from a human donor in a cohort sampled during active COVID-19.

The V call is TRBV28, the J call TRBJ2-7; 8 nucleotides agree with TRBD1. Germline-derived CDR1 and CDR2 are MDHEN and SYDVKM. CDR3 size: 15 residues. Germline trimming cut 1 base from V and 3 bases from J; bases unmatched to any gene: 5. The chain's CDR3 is CASSLSGTGHYEQYF. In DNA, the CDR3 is TGTGCCAGCAGTTTATCTGGGACAGGACACTACGAGCAGTACTTC.

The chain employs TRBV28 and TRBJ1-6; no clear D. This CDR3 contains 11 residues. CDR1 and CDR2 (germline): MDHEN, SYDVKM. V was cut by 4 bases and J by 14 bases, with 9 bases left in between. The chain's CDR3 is CASSSLAALHF. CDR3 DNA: TGTGCCAGCAGTTCCCTAGCGGCCCTCCACTTT.

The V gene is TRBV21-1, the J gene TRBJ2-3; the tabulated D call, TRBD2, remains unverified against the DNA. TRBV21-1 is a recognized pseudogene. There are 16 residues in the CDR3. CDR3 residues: CASSTQREGRKDTQYF. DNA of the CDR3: TGTGCCAGCAGCACCCAGCGGGAGGGCCGGAAAGATACGCAGTATTTT.

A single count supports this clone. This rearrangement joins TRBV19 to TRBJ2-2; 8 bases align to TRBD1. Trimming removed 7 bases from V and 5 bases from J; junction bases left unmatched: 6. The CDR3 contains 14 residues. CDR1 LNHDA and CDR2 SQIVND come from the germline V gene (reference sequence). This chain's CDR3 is CASTSTGVTGELFF. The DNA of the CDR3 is TGTGCCAGTACCTCGACAGGGGTTACCGGGGAGCTGTTTTTT.

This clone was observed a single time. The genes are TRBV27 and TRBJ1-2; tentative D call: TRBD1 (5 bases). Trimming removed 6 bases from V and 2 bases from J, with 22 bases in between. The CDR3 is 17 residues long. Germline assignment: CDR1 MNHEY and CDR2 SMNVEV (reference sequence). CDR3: CASSLAYSRQRNYGYTF. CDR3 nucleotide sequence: TGTGCCAGCAGCTTAGCCTATTCGAGACAGAGGAACTATGGCTACACCTTC.

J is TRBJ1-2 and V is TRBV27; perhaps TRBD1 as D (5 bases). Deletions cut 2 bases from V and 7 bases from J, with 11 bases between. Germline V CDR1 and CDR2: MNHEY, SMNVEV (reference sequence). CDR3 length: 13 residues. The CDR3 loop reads CASSLGRGGGYTF. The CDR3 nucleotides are TGTGCCAGCAGTTTAGGGAGGGGTGGTGGCTACACCTTC.

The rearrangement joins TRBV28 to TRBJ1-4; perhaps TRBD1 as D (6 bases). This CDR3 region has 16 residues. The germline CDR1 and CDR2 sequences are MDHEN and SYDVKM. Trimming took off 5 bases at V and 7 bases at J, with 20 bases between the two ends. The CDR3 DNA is TGTGCCAGCAGTCCAGCTACAGGGTTTACGGGTGAAAAACTGTTTTTT. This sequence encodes CASSPATGFTGEKLFF.

The CDR3 bases are TGCGCCAGCAGCTTGGCCGCGGCCAACACCGGGGAGCTGTTTTTT. As protein: CASSLAAANTGELFF. The chain combines TRBV5-1 with TRBJ2-2; D gene ambiguous. CDR3 length: 15 residues. Per germline, CDR1 SGHRS and CDR2 YFSETQ. Trimming pared 0 bases from V and 2 bases from J, leaving 8 bases between.

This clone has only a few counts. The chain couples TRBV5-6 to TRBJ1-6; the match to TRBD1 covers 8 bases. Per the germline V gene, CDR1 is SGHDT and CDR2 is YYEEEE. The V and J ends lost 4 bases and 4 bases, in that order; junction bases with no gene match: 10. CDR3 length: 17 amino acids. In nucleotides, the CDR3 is TGTGCCAGCAGCCCGAGCACCGACAGGGGATATAATTCACCCCTCCACTTT. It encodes CASSPSTDRGYNSPLHF.

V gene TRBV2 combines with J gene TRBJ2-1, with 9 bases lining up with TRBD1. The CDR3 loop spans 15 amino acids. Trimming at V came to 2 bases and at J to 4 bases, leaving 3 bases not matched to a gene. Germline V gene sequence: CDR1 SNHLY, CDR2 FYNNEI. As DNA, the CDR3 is TGTGCCAGCAGTGAATCCGGGACAGGGTACAATGAGCAGTTCTTC. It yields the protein CASSESGTGYNEQFF.

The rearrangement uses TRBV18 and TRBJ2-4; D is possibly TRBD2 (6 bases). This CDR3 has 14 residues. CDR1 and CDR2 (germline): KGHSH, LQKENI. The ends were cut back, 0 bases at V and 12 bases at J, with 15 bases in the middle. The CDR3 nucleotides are TGTGCCAGCTCACCACCACCGGGAGAAGGGCGTCAGTACTTC. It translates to CASSPPPGEGRQYF. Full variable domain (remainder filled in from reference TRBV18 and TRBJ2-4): NAGVMQNPRHLVRRRGQEARLRCSPMKGHSHVYWYRQLPEEGLKFMVYLQKENIIDESGMPKERFSAEFPKEGPSILRIQQVVRGDSAAYFCASSPPPGEGRQYFGAGTRLSVL.

The CDR3 is CASGLAGTYNEQFF. For the CDR3, the DNA is TGTGCTAGTGGTTTGGCGGGAACCTACAATGAGCAGTTCTTC. The rearrangement links TRBV12-5 to TRBJ2-1, with D tentatively TRBD2 (5 bases). Germline loops: CDR1 LGHNT, CDR2 FRNRAP. V dropped 1 base and J dropped 2 bases, with 6 bases sitting between them. CDR3 length: 14 amino acids.

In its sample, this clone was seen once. CDR3 amino acids: CASSQVNGLGEQFF. CDR3 DNA sequence: TGCGCCAGCAGCCAAGTAAACGGACTTGGTGAGCAGTTCTTC. The J gene is TRBJ2-1, the V gene TRBV4-3; D is perhaps TRBD2 (5 bases). V lost 1 base and J lost 9, with 13 bases in between. The CDR3 is 14 residues long. Germline V gene lookup returns CDR1 LGHNA and CDR2 YSLEER.

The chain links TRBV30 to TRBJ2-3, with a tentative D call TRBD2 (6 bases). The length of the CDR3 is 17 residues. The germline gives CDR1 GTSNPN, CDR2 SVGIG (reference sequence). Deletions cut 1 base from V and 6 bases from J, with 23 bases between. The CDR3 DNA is TGTGCCTGGAGTGGGGGGGAGAGGTCCGTTGAAAGCGATACGCAGTATTTT. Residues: CAWSGGERSVESDTQYF.

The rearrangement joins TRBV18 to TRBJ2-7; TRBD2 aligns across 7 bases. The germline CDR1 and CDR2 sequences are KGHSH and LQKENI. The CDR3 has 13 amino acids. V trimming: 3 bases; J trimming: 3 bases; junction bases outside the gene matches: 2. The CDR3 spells CASSPSSGYEQYF. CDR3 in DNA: TGTGCCAGCTCACCGTCTAGCGGCTACGAGCAGTACTTC.

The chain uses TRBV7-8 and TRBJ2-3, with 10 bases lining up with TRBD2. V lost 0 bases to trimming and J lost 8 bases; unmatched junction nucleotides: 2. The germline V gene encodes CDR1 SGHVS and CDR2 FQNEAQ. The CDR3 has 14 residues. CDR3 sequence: CASSLAASGSTQYF. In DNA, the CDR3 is TGTGCCAGCAGCTTAGCCGCTAGCGGGAGTACGCAGTATTTT.

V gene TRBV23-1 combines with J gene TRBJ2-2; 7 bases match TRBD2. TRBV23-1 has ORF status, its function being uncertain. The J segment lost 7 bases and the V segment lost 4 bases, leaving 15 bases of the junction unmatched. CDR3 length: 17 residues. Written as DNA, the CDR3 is TGCGCCAGCAGTCGTCCAGCGGGACCGCGGGTCGGCGGGGAGCTGTTTTTT. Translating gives CASSRPAGPRVGGELFF.

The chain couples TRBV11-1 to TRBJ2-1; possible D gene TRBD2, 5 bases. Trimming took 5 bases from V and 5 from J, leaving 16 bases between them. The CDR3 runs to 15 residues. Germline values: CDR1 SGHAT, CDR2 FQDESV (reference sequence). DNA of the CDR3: TGTGCCAGCAGCCCAACTAGGACTCTACACAATGAGCAGTTCTTC. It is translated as CASSPTRTLHNEQFF.

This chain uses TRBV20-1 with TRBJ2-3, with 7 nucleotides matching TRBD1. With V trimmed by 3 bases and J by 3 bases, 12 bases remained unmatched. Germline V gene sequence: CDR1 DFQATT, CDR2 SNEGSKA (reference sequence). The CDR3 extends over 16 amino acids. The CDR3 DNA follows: TGCAGTGCTAGTGGGTCAGGGGGATGGAGTACAGATACGCAGTATTTT. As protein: CSASGSGGWSTDTQYF.

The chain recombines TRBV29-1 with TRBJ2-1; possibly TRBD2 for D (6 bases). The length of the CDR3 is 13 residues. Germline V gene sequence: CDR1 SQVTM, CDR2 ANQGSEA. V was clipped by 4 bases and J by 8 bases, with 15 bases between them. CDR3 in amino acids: CSVARLVLYEQFF. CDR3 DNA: TGCAGCGTTGCCCGACTAGTTCTCTATGAGCAGTTCTTC.

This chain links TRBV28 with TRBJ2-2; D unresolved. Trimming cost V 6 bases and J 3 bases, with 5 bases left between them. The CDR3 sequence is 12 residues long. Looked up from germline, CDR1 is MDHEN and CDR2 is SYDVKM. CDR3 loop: CASSSYTGELFF. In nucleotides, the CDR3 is TGTGCCAGCAGCTCCTACACCGGGGAGCTGTTTTTT.

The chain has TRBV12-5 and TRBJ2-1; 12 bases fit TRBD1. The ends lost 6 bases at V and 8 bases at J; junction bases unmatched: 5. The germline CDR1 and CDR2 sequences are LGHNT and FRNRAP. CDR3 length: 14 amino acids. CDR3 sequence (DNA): TGTGCTAGTGGGCCGGGACAGGGGGCCCATGAGCAGTTCTTC. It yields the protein CASGPGQGAHEQFF.

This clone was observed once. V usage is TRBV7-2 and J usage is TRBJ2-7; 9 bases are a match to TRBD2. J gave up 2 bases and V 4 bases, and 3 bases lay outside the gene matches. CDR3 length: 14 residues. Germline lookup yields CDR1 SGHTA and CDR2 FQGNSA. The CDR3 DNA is TGTGCCAGCAGCTCCGTAGCGGGAGCCTACGAGCAGTACTTC. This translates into CASSSVAGAYEQYF.

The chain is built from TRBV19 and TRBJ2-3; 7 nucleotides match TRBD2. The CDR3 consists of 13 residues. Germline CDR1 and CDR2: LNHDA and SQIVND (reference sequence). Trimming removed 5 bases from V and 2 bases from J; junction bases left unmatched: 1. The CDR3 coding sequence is TGTGCCAGTAGTCGGGACTACACAGATACGCAGTATTTT. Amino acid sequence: CASSRDYTDTQYF.

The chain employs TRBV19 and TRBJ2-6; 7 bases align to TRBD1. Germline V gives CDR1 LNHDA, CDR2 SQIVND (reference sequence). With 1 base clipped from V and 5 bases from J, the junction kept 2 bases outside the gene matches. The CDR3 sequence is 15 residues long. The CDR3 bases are TGTGCCAGTAGTATAGGACAGGGAAGGGCCAACGTCCTGACTTTC. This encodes CASSIGQGRANVLTF.